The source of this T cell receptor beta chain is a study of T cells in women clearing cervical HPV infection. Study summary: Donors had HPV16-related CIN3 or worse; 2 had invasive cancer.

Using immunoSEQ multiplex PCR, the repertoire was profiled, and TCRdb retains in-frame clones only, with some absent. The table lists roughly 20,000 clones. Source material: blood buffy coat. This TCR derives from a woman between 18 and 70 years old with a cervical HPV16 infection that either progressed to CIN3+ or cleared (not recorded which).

The chain's CDR3 is CASSPVAGHSGTQYF. The CDR3 bases that were read are TGTGCCAGCAGCCCTGTAGCGGGGCACAGTGGTACG. V gene TRBV3-1 (or the pseudogene TRBV3-2) combines with J gene TRBJ2-3, with TRBD2 matching over 8 bases. The read terminates 3 residues ahead of where the CDR3 ends, so the germline J gene completes it. CDR1 and CDR2 from the germline V gene are LGHDT and YNNKEL (reference sequence). V gave up 4 bases and J gave up 8 bases; unmatched junction bases: 11. The CDR3 is made up of 15 amino acids.